This TCR beta chain was retrieved from a study of radiotherapy plus CTLA-4 blockade in lung cancer. Study-wide points: Among reported predictors of response, early blood T cell clone dynamics with interferon-beta performed best. The study found tumor-derived TCR clones expanded in blood after radiotherapy plus ipilimumab.

With respect to this clone: What it binds is not known.

Looked up from germline, CDR1 is SGHRS and CDR2 is YFSETQ. The ends were cut back, 0 bases at V and 5 bases at J, with 11 bases in the middle. This CDR3 has 14 residues. Assay used: immunoSEQ multiplex PCR; TCRdb lists only in-frame clones, some missing. The table has about 49,000 clones, 85% seen once. Chemo-refractory metastatic non-small-cell lung cancer patients received focal radiation with ipilimumab CTLA-4 blockade. This sequence joins TRBV5-1 and TRBJ1-1; D remains ambiguous. This clonotype originated in a human donor with non-small cell lung cancer whose response to radiotherapy plus ipilimumab could not be evaluated. The source material was peripheral blood, sampled from a patient treated with radiotherapy plus ipilimumab. Here the CDR3 reads CASSLGGKGTEAFF. CDR3 nucleotide sequence: TGCGCCAGCAGCTTGGGCGGGAAGGGAACTGAAGCTTTCTTT.